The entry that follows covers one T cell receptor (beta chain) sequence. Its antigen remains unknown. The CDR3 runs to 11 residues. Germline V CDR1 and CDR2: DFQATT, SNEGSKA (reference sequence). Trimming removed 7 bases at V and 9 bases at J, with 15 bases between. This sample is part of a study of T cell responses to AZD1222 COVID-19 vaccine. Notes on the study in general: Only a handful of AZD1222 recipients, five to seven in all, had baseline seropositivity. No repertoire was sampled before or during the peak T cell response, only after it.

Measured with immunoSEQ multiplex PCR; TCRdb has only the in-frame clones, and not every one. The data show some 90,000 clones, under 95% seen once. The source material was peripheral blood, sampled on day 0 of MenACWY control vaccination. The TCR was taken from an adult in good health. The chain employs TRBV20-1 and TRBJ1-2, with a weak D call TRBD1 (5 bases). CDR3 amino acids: CSVRDGGRYTF. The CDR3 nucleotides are TGCAGTGTCCGAGACGGGGGACGCTACACCTTC.